Listed below are T cell receptor beta chains from one sample, sequenced in a study of T cell responses to AZD1222 COVID-19 vaccine. Some clones are missing from TCRdb's copy, which holds only in-frame ones; the method was immunoSEQ multiplex PCR. The data hold about 150,000 clones, with under 95% observed a single time. This sample comprised peripheral blood, obtained on day 0 of AZD1222 vaccination. Receptors originate from an adult in good health. Both conserved end residues are part of each CDR3. The order of the fields is J gene, D gene, V gene, clone size, CDR3 DNA, CDR3 protein. The D gene is left open where the match is weak. Expanded clones are given a class, and other clones once, few, many or no size at all.

TRBJ1-4 - TRBV30 - TGTGCCTGGAGTCCTAGGACAGCCCTTAATGAAAAACTGTTTTTT CAWSPRTALNEKLFF
TRBJ1-2 - TRBV30 - TGTGCCTGGAGTCAGCAGGGAACCTATGGCTACACCTTC CAWSQQGTYGYTF
TRBJ2-3 TRBD2 TRBV19 - TGTGCCAGTAGAAGGCCGGGAGGAACCACAGATACGCAGTATTTT CASRRPGGTTDTQYF
TRBJ1-1 - TRBV5-1 - TGCGCCAGCAGCTCCACAGGGTGGAGCACTGAAGCTTTCTTT CASSSTGWSTEAFF
TRBJ1-2 - TRBV29-1 - TGCAGCGTTGAAGTCCACCAGGGACACGCTAACTATGGCTACACCTTC CSVEVHQGHANYGYTF
TRBJ2-3 TRBD2 TRBV2 - TGTGCCAGCAGTGACGAGGGACTAGCGGGGGGTATCAGATTTGCAGATACGCAGTATTTT CASSDEGLAGGIRFADTQYF
TRBJ1-2 TRBD1 TRBV24-1 - TGTGCCACCAGTGACCCAGGGACAGGCGAGACCTATGGCTACACCTTC CATSDPGTGETYGYTF
TRBJ1-2 - TRBV6-5 - TGTGCCAGCAGTCTGGACCCAAACTATGGCTACACCTTC CASSLDPNYGYTF
TRBJ1-1 - TRBV9 - TGTGCCAGCAGCGTAGGGGGGAGGGAGAACACTGAAGCTTTCTTT CASSVGGRENTEAFF
TRBJ1-2 - TRBV6-1 - TGTGCCAGCAGCGAATTGAGGTTGGTAGGGCAGAATGGCTACACCTTC CASSELRLVGQNGYTF
TRBJ1-1 - TRBV6-5 - TGTGCCAGCAGTTACGACCTAAGACAGTTGAACACTGAAGCTTTCTTT CASSYDLRQLNTEAFF
TRBJ2-2 - TRBV11-3 - TGTGCCAGCAGCTTAGTACTAGACACCGGGGAGCTGTTTTTT CASSLVLDTGELFF
TRBJ1-2 - TRBV5-5 once TGTGCCAGCAGCTCCCAGAGATATGGCTACACCTTC CASSSQRYGYTF
TRBJ1-2 TRBD1 TRBV25-1 few TGTGCCAGCAGTGATTTCAGGGGGCAAGAAGGCTATGGCTACACCTTC CASSDFRGQEGYGYTF
TRBJ1-5 - TRBV28 - TGTGCCAGCAGTTTTGTCATTTTGAGCAATCAGCCCCAGCATTTT CASSFVILSNQPQHF
TRBJ2-7 TRBD1 TRBV19 - TGTGCCAGTAGTCCTTTCGGGAGGGACAGGGGAGGGTACGAGCAGTACTTC CASSPFGRDRGGYEQYF
TRBJ1-5 - TRBV4-1 - TGCGCCAGCAGCCAAGTTCCCGGGGATAGCAATCAGCCCCAGCATTTT CASSQVPGDSNQPQHF
TRBJ1-6 - TRBV5-1 - TGCGCCAGCAGCCCCCGGGCGGCAGGGGCGAATAATTCACCCCTCCACTTT CASSPRAAGANNSPLHF
TRBJ1-5 - TRBV28 - TGTGCCAGCAGTTTTGGCAGTTATCAGCCCCAGCATTTT CASSFGSYQPQHF
TRBJ1-1 - TRBV7-3 - TGTGCCAGCAGCCTACGACCGTCGGCGAACACTGAAGCTTTCTTT CASSLRPSANTEAFF
TRBJ2-7 TRBD1 TRBV5-1 - TGCGCCAGCAGTATCACCGGACAGGGACCCTACGAGCAGTACTTC CASSITGQGPYEQYF
TRBJ2-2 - TRBV27 - TGTGCCAGCAGTTTCTTGACCGGGGAGCTGTTTTTT CASSFLTGELFF
TRBJ2-7 TRBD2 TRBV7-3 - TGTGCCAGCGCCGTGGAGGCGGGGGGCACCTACGAGCAGTACTTC CASAVEAGGTYEQYF
TRBJ2-7 - TRBV28 - TGTGCCAGCAGTGGGATGGCCCCCGGACGTTCTTACGGGGACGAGCAGTACTTC CASSGMAPGRSYGDEQYF
TRBJ1-2 - TRBV20-1 - TGCAGTGCTAGCCCGACAGGAGGCTACACCTTC CSASPTGGYTF
TRBJ2-1 - TRBV13 once TGTGCCAGCAGCACCCTACCCAATGAGCAGTTCTTC CASSTLPNEQFF
TRBJ2-3 - TRBV27 - TGTGCCAGCAGCCAAGATCTAGCGTTAAGCACAGATACGCAGTATTTT CASSQDLALSTDTQYF
TRBJ2-7 - TRBV27 - TGTGCCACCCGAGGGGCGTCCTACGAGCAGTACTTC CATRGASYEQYF
TRBJ2-7 TRBD2 TRBV7-8 - TGTGCCAGCAGCCTGGACAGCGGGACTAGCGGGGCCTTTGGATACGAGCAGTACTTC CASSLDSGTSGAFGYEQYF
TRBJ1-1 - TRBV19 - TGTGCCAGTAGTATCTTCCCTAACACTGAAGCTTTCTTT CASSIFPNTEAFF
TRBJ2-2 - TRBV5-4 many TGTGCCAGCAGCTGGATAGGAACCGGGGAGCTGTTTTTT CASSWIGTGELFF
TRBJ1-2 - TRBV28 - TGTGCCAGCAGTTTACAGGGTTATGGCTACACCTTC CASSLQGYGYTF
TRBJ1-6 TRBD1 TRBV18 - TGTGCCAGCTCACCACTTGGACAGGGGAATTCACCCCTCCACTTT CASSPLGQGNSPLHF
TRBJ2-1 TRBD2 TRBV11-2 once TGTGCCAGCAGCTTAGGCGGGGGGGCAGGTGAGCAGTTCTTC CASSLGGGAGEQFF
TRBJ1-3 - TRBV12-3/TRBV12-4 - TGTGCCAGCGACGGTCGGGGAAACACCATATATTTT CASDGRGNTIYF
TRBJ2-1 TRBD2 TRBV11-3 - TGTGCCAGCAGCCGAGGACTAGCACCACTGGGCACTCCAGTTTACAATGAGCAGTTCTTC CASSRGLAPLGTPVYNEQFF
TRBJ2-7 - TRBV23-1 - TGCGCCAGCAGTCGTTTGGGACAGAGCGGGAGTCGAACCTACGAGCAGTACTTC CASSRLGQSGSRTYEQYF
TRBJ2-5 - TRBV6-6 - TGTGCCAGCAGCCCAAAAGAGACCCAGTACTTC CASSPKETQYF
TRBJ1-5 - TRBV3-1/TRBV3-2 - TGTGCCAGCAGCCAAGGTTATCCCAAGGGGTGCAATCAGCCCCAGCATTTT CASSQGYPKGCNQPQHF
TRBJ1-5 TRBD1 TRBV5-6 - TGTGCCAGCAGCTTGACCACAGGGGGCAACCAGCCCCAGCATTTT CASSLTTGGNQPQHF
TRBJ1-1 TRBD1 TRBV5-1 - TGCGCCAGTTTACAGGGGGGGAACACTGAAGCTTTCTTT CASLQGGNTEAFF
TRBJ1-1 - TRBV14 once TGTGCCAGCAGCCAAGTGTCAGGGGTGGCCACTGAAGCTTTCTTT CASSQVSGVATEAFF
TRBJ2-5 - TRBV2 - TGTGCCAGCAGGCCCGGAGGGCCGCAGGGGACCCAGTACTTC CASRPGGPQGTQYF
TRBJ2-5 - TRBV6-5 - TGTGCCAGCGGCCAAGCGGAAGAGACCCAGTACTTC CASGQAEETQYF
TRBJ1-1 - TRBV5-1 - TGCGCCAGCAGCTCCGAACAGGGAGAGAACACTGAAGCTTTCTTT CASSSEQGENTEAFF
TRBJ1-3 - TRBV6-5 - TGTGCCAGTCAGGGGCTCCCCGGATACACCATATATTTT CASQGLPGYTIYF
TRBJ1-1 - TRBV30 once TGTGCCTGGAGTGGCGGGGAACATATGAACACTGAAGCTTTCTTT CAWSGGEHMNTEAFF
TRBJ1-1 - TRBV28 - TGTGCCAGCAATGGTAAGGCAGGACAAGCTTTCTTT CASNGKAGQAFF
TRBJ2-3 - TRBV18 - TGTGCCAGCTCACGGACAGCTAGCACAGATACGCAGTATTTT CASSRTASTDTQYF
TRBJ1-2 - TRBV5-1 - TGCGCCAGCAGCCCTGAAGGGCGCGGCTATGGCTACACCTTC CASSPEGRGYGYTF
TRBJ1-5 - TRBV6-2/TRBV6-3 - TGTGCCAGCAGTACTGTAAGGATCGCGGGGCGGAGCAATCAGCCCCAGCATTTT CASSTVRIAGRSNQPQHF
TRBJ2-6 - TRBV27 - TGTGCCGCCCAACAAAGTGGGGCCAACGTCCTGACTTTC CAAQQSGANVLTF
TRBJ1-6 - TRBV7-6 - TGTGCCAGCAGCCCCGGGAATGTTAATTCACCCCTCCACTTT CASSPGNVNSPLHF